The 32 T cell receptor beta chains given below trace back to one sample, sequenced in a study of blood T cell repertoires in COVID-19. Clones were sequenced by immunoSEQ multiplex PCR, and TCRdb holds only the in-frame ones, with some missing. The table shows around 250,000 clones, with under 90% occurring only once. The sample consisted of PBMCs or T cells enriched from blood (not recorded which). These receptors were obtained from a man aged 18 to 30 who had recovered from COVID-19.

The chain employs TRBV20-1 and TRBJ1-1; D not certain. The germline V gene encodes CDR1 DFQATT and CDR2 SNEGSKA (reference sequence). V was cut by 6 bases and J by 3 bases, with 8 bases left in between. This CDR3 is 11 amino acids long. CDR3 coding DNA: TGCAGTGCACTACAAGACACTGAAGCTTTCTTT. Amino acid sequence: CSALQDTEAFF.

V usage is TRBV4-1 and J usage is TRBJ2-3; D not resolved. This CDR3 has 17 amino acids. V was pared by 0 bases and J by 5 bases, with 18 bases between. Germline V lookup: CDR1 MGHRA, CDR2 YSYEKL. The CDR3 is CASSQDSRIRVKDTQYF. The CDR3 bases are TGCGCCAGCAGCCAAGATTCGCGCATACGAGTCAAAGATACGCAGTATTTT.

V gene TRBV7-9 combines with J gene TRBJ1-4; no definite D call. The V end lost 5 bases, the J end lost 4 bases, and 17 bases lay between the germline ends. The CDR3 is 16 residues long. Germline CDR1 is SEHNR and CDR2 is FQNEAQ (reference sequence). The CDR3 spells CASSTLGVLLNEKLFF. In nucleotides, the CDR3 is TGTGCCAGCAGCACCCTCGGGGTCCTCCTTAATGAAAAACTGTTTTTT. Drawing the rest from reference TRBV7-9 and TRBJ1-4, the complete variable domain is DTGVSQNPRHKITKRGQNVTFRCDPISEHNRLYWYRQTLGQGPEFLTYFQNEAQLEKSRLLSDRFSAERPKGSFSTLEIQRTEQGDSAMYLCASSTLGVLLNEKLFFGSGTQLSVL.

CDR3 nucleotides: TGTGCCAGCAGTTTCTGGGGGCAGACTGAAGCTTTCTTT. Translated, it gives CASSFWGQTEAFF. The chain recombines TRBV7-8 with TRBJ1-1; weak D call: TRBD1 (6 bases). Between the trimmed V and J ends, which lost 6 bases and 5 bases, there was a span of 13 bases. This CDR3 contains 13 residues. Germline lookup yields CDR1 SGHVS and CDR2 FQNEAQ.

This clone was seen a single time. The V gene is TRBV18, the J gene TRBJ1-1; D uncertain. V lost 0 bases to trimming and J lost 1 base, with 9 bases between them. The germline V gene has CDR1 KGHSH and CDR2 LQKENI. The CDR3 spans 15 residues. The CDR3 loop reads CASSPPIAGNTEAFF. As DNA, the CDR3 is TGTGCCAGCTCACCACCGATTGCCGGGAACACTGAAGCTTTCTTT.

V is TRBV15 and J is TRBJ2-6; D gene uncertain. CDR3 length: 13 residues. Germline V gene lookup returns CDR1 LNHNV and CDR2 YYDKDF (reference sequence). Trimming shortened V by 5 bases and J by 0 bases, and 2 bases separated the two germline ends. The CDR3 DNA is TGTGCCACCAGCCTCTCTGGGGCCAACGTCCTGACTTTC. Amino acid sequence: CATSLSGANVLTF.

The genes are TRBV14 and TRBJ1-6, with TRBD1 matching over 8 bases. V shed 1 base, J shed 6 bases, and the junction held 5 bases outside the gene matches. The CDR3 has 16 residues. The V gene's germline CDR1 is SGHDN and CDR2 FVKESK. The CDR3 DNA is TGTGCCAGCAGCCAAGCTAACAGGGGGTTTAATTCACCCCTCCACTTT. As protein: CASSQANRGFNSPLHF.

The chain uses TRBV16 and TRBJ2-7; D unresolved. Germline CDR1 KGHSY, CDR2 FQNENV. Between the trimmed V and J ends, which lost 1 base and 6 bases, there was a span of 10 bases. This CDR3 spans 13 amino acids. CDR3 coding DNA: TGTGCCAGCAGCCAATTTCGTCAGGCCGAGCAGTACTTC. Translation gives CASSQFRQAEQYF.

The chain combines TRBV18 with TRBJ2-5; D is unclear. The length of the CDR3 is 12 residues. CDR1 and CDR2 from the germline V gene are KGHSH and LQKENI. V lost 7 bases to trimming and J lost 2 bases, with 8 bases between them. The CDR3 loop is CASYHTQETQYF. CDR3 coding DNA: TGTGCCAGCTACCATACACAAGAGACCCAGTACTTC.

This clone showed up just once. The CDR3 sequence: CASSRGGAIYNEQFF. CDR3 DNA: TGTGCCAGCAGCCGCGGGGGGGCAATTTACAATGAGCAGTTCTTC. This chain links TRBV7-2 with TRBJ2-1; 9 positions agree with TRBD2. This CDR3 contains 15 residues. Germline CDR1 reads SGHTA; CDR2 reads FQGNSA. V was pared by 5 bases and J by 4 bases, with 6 bases of the junction left unmatched.

This chain joins TRBV6-5 and TRBJ1-2, with D maybe TRBD1 (6 bases). CDR3 length equals 13 residues. V lost 6 bases to trimming and J lost 6 bases, with 14 bases between them. Germline V lookup: CDR1 MNHEY, CDR2 SVGAGI. Here the CDR3 DNA reads TGTGCCAGCAGGGGAACAGGGCGCCATGGCTACACCTTC. Translated: CASRGTGRHGYTF.

The chain is built from TRBV4-1 and TRBJ1-3; perhaps TRBD1 as D (5 bases). Trimming took off 2 bases at V and 0 bases at J, with 11 bases between the two ends. The germline V gene has CDR1 MGHRA and CDR2 YSYEKL. This CDR3 spans 16 amino acids. The CDR3 here is CASSQKVRDSGNTIYF. The DNA for the CDR3 is TGCGCCAGCAGCCAAAAAGTCAGGGACTCTGGAAACACCATATATTTT.

V gene TRBV5-4 combines with J gene TRBJ1-1, with 7 bases lining up with TRBD1. Unmatched junction bases numbered 7, after V lost 7 bases and J lost 4 bases. Germline assignment: CDR1 SGHNT and CDR2 YYREEE (reference sequence). The CDR3 spans 13 residues. The CDR3 region is CASRNRGSTEAFF. CDR3 bases: TGTGCCAGCCGAAACAGGGGTAGCACTGAAGCTTTCTTT. Complete variable domain (other parts from reference TRBV5-4 and TRBJ1-1): ETGVTQSPTHLIKTRGQQVTLRCSSQSGHNTVSWYQQALGQGPQFIFQYYREEENGRGNFPPRFSGLQFPNYSSELNVNALELDDSALYLCASRNRGSTEAFFGQGTRLTVV.

This clone was seen only once. The CDR3 is CASSSGTGPGEQYF. CDR3 sequence (DNA): TGCGCCAGCAGTTCCGGGACAGGGCCGGGGGAGCAGTACTTC. The chain couples TRBV10-1 to TRBJ2-7; the match to TRBD1 covers 9 bases. The CDR3 runs to 14 residues. V dropped 5 bases and J dropped 7; count of bases not matched to a gene: 9. Germline V gene data show CDR1 as WNHNN and CDR2 as SYGVQD (reference sequence).

V usage is TRBV7-6 and J usage is TRBJ2-7, with 10 positions matching TRBD1. Germline CDR1 SGHVS, CDR2 FNYEAQ. Unmatched junction bases numbered 4, after V lost 4 bases and J lost 4 bases. The CDR3 is 14 residues long. CDR3 protein: CASSSRQGAYEQYF. DNA for the CDR3: TGTGCCAGCAGCTCGAGACAGGGGGCTTACGAGCAGTACTTC.

This chain uses TRBV13 with TRBJ2-1; 11 bases are a match to TRBD2. Germline-derived CDR1 and CDR2 are PRHDT and FYEKMQ (reference sequence). The CDR3 is 15 amino acids. Germline trimming cut 5 bases from V and 9 bases from J; bases unmatched to any gene: 9. CDR3 nucleotides: TGTGCCAGCAGCCCTCGGACTAGCGGGTTTGGTGAGCAGTTCTTC. This codes for CASSPRTSGFGEQFF.

This clone was picked up a small number of times. The chain links TRBV7-9 to TRBJ1-5; the match to TRBD1 covers 7 bases. Germline trimming cut 0 bases from V and 8 bases from J; bases unmatched to any gene: 4. There are 14 residues in the CDR3. Germline lookup yields CDR1 SEHNR and CDR2 FQNEAQ (reference sequence). The DNA of the CDR3 is TGTGCCAGCAGCTTAGCAGGGGGCGGTGAGCCCCAGCATTTT. Translation: CASSLAGGGEPQHF. Full variable domain (missing parts from reference TRBV7-9 and TRBJ1-5): DTGVSQNPRHKITKRGQNVTFRCDPISEHNRLYWYRQTLGQGPEFLTYFQNEAQLEKSRLLSDRFSAERPKGSFSTLEIQRTEQGDSAMYLCASSLAGGGEPQHFGDGTRLSIL.

V and J are TRBV27 and TRBJ2-3; maybe TRBD2 (5 bases). CDR1 is MNHEY, CDR2 SMNVEV, per germline (reference sequence). The CDR3 totals 16 residues. Trimming pared 0 bases from V and 4 bases from J, leaving 14 bases between. The CDR3 DNA follows: TGTGCCAGCAGTTTATCCATTCGGGGAAACGCAGATACGCAGTATTTT. Its translation: CASSLSIRGNADTQYF.

The chain carries TRBV29-1 and TRBJ1-4; 7 nucleotides align to TRBD1. CDR1 SQVTM and CDR2 ANQGSEA come from the germline V gene. The CDR3 covers 14 residues. After removal of 7 bases from V and 7 bases from J, the junction contained 12 bases not matched to a gene. DNA of the CDR3: TGCAGCGCCACTGAGGGGGCCGGGGGTGAAAAACTGTTTTTT. Protein: CSATEGAGGEKLFF.

This sequence joins TRBV7-9 and TRBJ2-3; tentatively, D is TRBD2 (5 bases). Germline V lookup: CDR1 SEHNR, CDR2 FQNEAQ (reference sequence). V gave up 2 bases and J gave up 5 bases, with 17 bases separating them. The CDR3 loop spans 16 amino acids. The DNA for the CDR3 is TGTGCCAGCAGCTTACCGGTGTGGGGAGTTGAAGATACGCAGTATTTT. Protein: CASSLPVWGVEDTQYF.

V usage is TRBV7-8 and J usage is TRBJ1-1; TRBD1 is a possible D gene (5 bases). Germline V gene data show CDR1 as SGHVS and CDR2 as FQNEAQ. Trimming pared 2 bases from V and 1 base from J, leaving 8 bases between. The CDR3 consists of 14 residues. In DNA form, the CDR3 reads TGTGCCAGCAGCTTAAACACAGGGAACACTGAAGCTTTCTTT. Protein: CASSLNTGNTEAFF.

The chain has TRBV10-3 and TRBJ2-7; 7 bases line up with TRBD1. The ends lost 6 bases at V and 0 bases at J; junction bases unmatched: 5. CDR1 is ENHRY and CDR2 is SYGVKD in the germline V gene. CDR3 length equals 14 residues. CDR3 in amino acids: CAISARDSSYEQYF. The DNA for the CDR3 is TGTGCCATCAGCGCCCGGGACAGCTCCTACGAGCAGTACTTC.

The V and J genes are TRBV24-1 and TRBJ1-4; no reliable D call. Deletions cut 1 base from V and 7 bases from J, with 9 bases between. This CDR3 comprises 14 residues. CDR1 is KGHDR and CDR2 is SFDVKD in the germline V gene. The CDR3 region has the DNA TGTGCCACCAGTGATTTAAGGGAGAGTGAAAAACTGTTTTTT. Residues: CATSDLRESEKLFF.

The gene calls are TRBV28 and TRBJ2-1; D might be TRBD1 (5 bases). The CDR3 extends over 12 amino acids. V shed 8 bases and J shed 10 bases, with 15 bases lying between them. In germline, CDR1 is MDHEN, CDR2 SYDVKM. DNA for the CDR3: TGTGCCAGCGCGACAGCCCTTAGGGAGCAGTTCTTC. Encoded protein: CASATALREQFF.

The chain carries TRBV28 and TRBJ2-1; TRBD2 agrees at 9 bases. V was clipped by 9 bases and J by 9 bases; unmatched bases: 12. This CDR3 region has 14 residues. Germline V gives CDR1 MDHEN, CDR2 SYDVKM. The chain's CDR3 is CASLLAGGPSEQFF. As DNA, the CDR3 is TGTGCCAGTTTATTGGCGGGAGGGCCAAGTGAGCAGTTCTTC. Filled out from reference TRBV28 and TRBJ2-1, the complete variable domain reads DVKVTQSSRYLVKRTGEKVFLECVQDMDHENMFWYRQDPGLGLRLIYFSYDVKMKEKGDIPEGYSVSREKKERFSLILESASTNQTSMYLCASLLAGGPSEQFFGPGTRLTVL.

The chain uses TRBV13 and TRBJ2-5; TRBD2 aligns across 10 bases. This CDR3 has 16 amino acids. V shed 1 base, J shed 5 bases, and the junction held 7 bases outside the gene matches. Germline V gene sequence: CDR1 PRHDT, CDR2 FYEKMQ (reference sequence). DNA for the CDR3: TGTGCCAGCAGCTTAGCCTTTAGCGGGAGGTTGGAGACCCAGTACTTC. Translated, it gives CASSLAFSGRLETQYF. Complete variable domain (other parts from reference TRBV13 and TRBJ2-5): AAGVIQSPRHLIKEKRETATLKCYPIPRHDTVYWYQQGPGQDPQFLISFYEKMQSDKGSIPDRFSAQQFSDYHSELNMSSLELGDSALYFCASSLAFSGRLETQYFGPGTRLLVL.

In regard to this clone: At one end, the junction sequence differs from germline, possibly due to a read error. The V gene is TRBV3-1 (or the pseudogene TRBV3-2), the J gene TRBJ2-1; 10 bases map to TRBD1. Germline CDR1 and CDR2: LGHDT and YNNKEL (reference sequence). The CDR3 has 15 residues. In nucleotides, the CDR3 is TGTGCCAGCAGCAAAGGGACAGGGGCAGACAATGAACAGTTCTTC. Protein product: CASSKGTGADNEQFF.

This clone has just a few counts. This chain uses TRBV19 with TRBJ2-7; 10 bases line up with TRBD1. This CDR3 has 14 amino acids. CDR1 and CDR2 (germline): LNHDA, SQIVND (reference sequence). The J segment lost 8 bases and the V segment lost 5 bases, leaving 9 bases of the junction unmatched. CDR3 protein: CASSGQGVVPQQYF. CDR3 nucleotide sequence: TGTGCCAGTAGTGGACAGGGGGTTGTCCCTCAGCAGTACTTC.

The rearrangement uses TRBV19 and TRBJ2-2, with TRBD1 as a possible D gene (6 bases). Per the germline V gene, CDR1 is LNHDA and CDR2 is SQIVND (reference sequence). The CDR3 runs to 14 residues. The V gene lost 8 bases and the J gene lost 6 bases, with 16 bases spanning the gap. CDR3: CASRLQGFAGELFF. The CDR3 DNA sequence: TGTGCCAGTCGTCTACAGGGTTTCGCCGGGGAGCTGTTTTTT.

J is TRBJ1-2 and V is TRBV5-1, with a possible D match to TRBD1 (6 bases). The CDR3 has 16 residues. V dropped 0 bases and J dropped 0 bases, with 12 bases sitting between them. Germline values: CDR1 SGHRS, CDR2 YFSETQ. CDR3 nucleotide sequence: TGCGCCAGCAGCTTGGGCAGGGGTTTAGCTAACTATGGCTACACCTTC. This codes for CASSLGRGLANYGYTF.

The rearrangement uses TRBV27 and TRBJ2-1; TRBD2 is a possible D gene (5 bases). CDR3 length: 16 amino acids. Germline V gene data show CDR1 as MNHEY and CDR2 as SMNVEV (reference sequence). The V end was cut by 2 bases, the J end by 3 bases, with 14 bases between. The CDR3 reads CASSLGPLVVYNEQFF. The CDR3 nucleotides are TGTGCCAGCAGTTTAGGTCCACTAGTGGTCTACAATGAGCAGTTCTTC.

The chain couples TRBV3-1 (or the pseudogene TRBV3-2) to TRBJ2-3; 11 bases are shared with TRBD2. This CDR3 is built from 14 residues. Germline CDR1 LGHDT, CDR2 YNNKEL (reference sequence). The J segment lost 4 bases and the V segment lost 4 bases, leaving 1 base of the junction unmatched. The chain's CDR3 is CASSPSGRPDTQYF. The CDR3 region has the DNA TGTGCCAGCAGCCCTAGCGGGAGGCCAGATACGCAGTATTTT.